Described below is a single T cell receptor beta chain sequence and its context. This sample was included in a study of blood T cell repertoires in COVID-19. Per the germline V gene, CDR1 is LGHNA and CDR2 is YNFKEQ. Trimming took 3 bases from V and 6 from J; bases not matched to a gene: 3. The CDR3 contains 13 residues. Under the authors' procedure: Amplification from reference gene primers served as the basis for estimated nucleated cell counts. Assay used: immunoSEQ multiplex PCR; TCRdb lists only in-frame clones, some missing. D and trimming were read from the DNA, whereas the V and J calls and clone size are those reported in that table. This table holds about 380,000 clones, roughly 85% found once.

The sequenced material came from peripheral blood. The V gene is TRBV4-2, the J gene TRBJ1-2, with 8 bases that match TRBD1. The receptor was isolated from a woman between 18 and 30 years old with acute or convalescent COVID-19. The CDR3 DNA reads as TGTGCCAGCAGCCAGGACAGGGCCGATGGCTACACCTTC. Its protein is CASSQDRADGYTF.